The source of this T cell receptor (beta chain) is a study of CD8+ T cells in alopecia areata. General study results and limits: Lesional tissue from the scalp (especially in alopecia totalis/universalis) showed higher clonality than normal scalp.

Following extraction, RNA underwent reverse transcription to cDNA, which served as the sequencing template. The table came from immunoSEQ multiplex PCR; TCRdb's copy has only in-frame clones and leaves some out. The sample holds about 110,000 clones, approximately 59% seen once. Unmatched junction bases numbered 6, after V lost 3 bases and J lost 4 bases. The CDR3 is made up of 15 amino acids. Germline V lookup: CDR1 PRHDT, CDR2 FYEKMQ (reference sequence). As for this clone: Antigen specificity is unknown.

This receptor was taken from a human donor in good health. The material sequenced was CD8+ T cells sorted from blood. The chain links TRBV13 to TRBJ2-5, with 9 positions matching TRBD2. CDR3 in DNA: TGTGCCAGCAGCTTGAGCGGGGGGCCAGCAGAGACCCAGTACTTC. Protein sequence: CASSLSGGPAETQYF.